One sample yielded the 22 T cell receptor beta chains listed below, sequenced in a study of T cells in Graves' hyperthyroidism and ophthalmopathy. The source material, RNA transcripts, was used to amplify TCR beta CDR3 regions. The HTBI primer set was used in a first-round RT-PCR of the TCR CDR3. TCRdb recomputed calls from the multiplex PCR reads with MiXCR, one row per CDR3 protein. The profile covers nearly 600,000 distinct CDR3 sequences, with approximately 15% appearing a single time and around 7% taken by the ten largest. The sequenced material came from blood. These receptors all stem from a woman aged 18-29 years with Graves' ophthalmopathy.

This chain uses TRBV28 with TRBJ2-7, with D possibly matching TRBD1 (7 bases). Germline-derived CDR1 and CDR2 are MDHEN and SYDVKM. V was pared by 8 bases and J by 2 bases, with 19 bases between. This CDR3 comprises 15 residues. The CDR3 sequence is CASPPQGGVPYEQYF. The CDR3 nucleotides are TGTGCCAGCCCCCCTCAGGGGGGAGTACCCTACGAGCAGTACTTC.

This clonotype was recorded at least ten times. The chain has TRBV10-3 and TRBJ2-7; 15 bases fit TRBD2. Germline trimming cut 2 bases from V and 0 bases from J; bases unmatched to any gene: 2. Germline lookup yields CDR1 ENHRY and CDR2 SYGVKD. The CDR3 spans 17 residues. CDR3 amino acids: CAISEGTSGRHSYEQYF. The CDR3 coding sequence is TGTGCCATCAGTGAGGGGACTAGCGGGAGGCACTCCTACGAGCAGTACTTC.

This clonotype has more than one count but fewer than ten. V is TRBV6-5 and J is TRBJ2-3; 8 bases are a match to TRBD2. J was trimmed by 2 bases and V by 0 bases; bases with no gene match: 7. The CDR3 covers 17 residues. The germline CDR1 and CDR2 sequences are MNHEY and SVGAGI. The CDR3 region is CASSYSGSGSFTDTQYF. CDR3 DNA: TGTGCCAGCAGTTACTCGGGGAGCGGGAGTTTCACAGATACGCAGTATTTT.

Many counts were recorded for this clonotype. The V call is TRBV2, the J call TRBJ2-2; 8 bases are a match to TRBD2. This CDR3 comprises 16 residues. The germline gives CDR1 SNHLY, CDR2 FYNNEI. Trimming at V came to 1 base and at J to 2 bases, leaving 3 bases not matched to a gene. CDR3 sequence reads: CASSEGREGNTGELFF. DNA for the CDR3: TGTGCCAGCAGTGAAGGTCGGGAGGGTAACACCGGGGAGCTGTTTTTT.

There are many counts of this clonotype. The V gene is TRBV11-1, the J gene TRBJ2-1, with 10 nucleotides matching TRBD2. The CDR3 is 16 residues long. The germline V gene encodes CDR1 SGHAT and CDR2 FQDESV (reference sequence). V lost 0 bases, J lost 3 bases, and 2 bases stayed unmatched. The CDR3 coding sequence is TGTGCCAGCAGCTTAGCATCTAGCGGGAGCTACAATGAGCAGTTCTTC. Its translation: CASSLASSGSYNEQFF.

This clonotype was seen ten or more times. The rearrangement uses TRBV3-1 and TRBJ2-7; TRBD1 aligns across 7 bases. J lost 2 bases, V lost 4 bases, and 5 bases had no gene match. Germline CDR1 is LGHDT and CDR2 is YNNKEL (reference sequence). The CDR3 has 14 amino acids. CDR3 in amino acids: CASSRQGSPYEQYF. CDR3 coding DNA: TGTGCCAGCAGCCGACAGGGATCGCCCTACGAGCAGTACTTC.

This clonotype has just a few counts. The rearrangement joins TRBV11-3 to TRBJ2-1, with 7 positions matching TRBD2. The germline CDR1 and CDR2 sequences are SGHNT and YENEEA. This CDR3 region has 17 residues. After removal of 5 bases from V and 7 bases from J, the junction contained 17 bases not matched to a gene. CDR3 sequence: CASSRRAGRPDYNEQFF. The CDR3 DNA sequence: TGTGCCAGCAGCCGTCGAGCGGGAAGGCCGGACTATAATGAGCAGTTCTTC.

This clonotype was counted many times. The V call is TRBV11-3, the J call TRBJ1-1; a weak D match, TRBD1 (6 bases). Trimming pared 2 bases from V and 9 bases from J, leaving 22 bases between. From germline, CDR1 is SGHNT and CDR2 YENEEA. This CDR3 has 16 amino acids. The CDR3 protein is CASSLRLRDIRPKAFF. The DNA of the CDR3 is TGTGCCAGCAGCTTACGACTGAGGGACATCCGGCCCAAAGCTTTCTTT.

The chain employs TRBV6-1 and TRBJ1-5, with 8 bases matching TRBD1. Germline V gene lookup returns CDR1 MNHNS and CDR2 SASEGT. Germline trimming cut 5 bases from V and 2 bases from J; bases unmatched to any gene: 8. This CDR3 comprises 16 residues. This chain's CDR3 is CASSPQTGVGNQPQHF. CDR3 DNA sequence: TGTGCCAGCAGTCCCCAGACAGGGGTGGGCAATCAGCCCCAGCATTTT.

CDR3 residues: CSARANPGISYEQYF. CDR3 DNA: TGCAGTGCTAGAGCCAACCCGGGAATATCCTACGAGCAGTACTTC. J is TRBJ2-7 and V is TRBV20-1; TRBD2 might be the D (5 bases). CDR3 length equals 15 residues. CDR1 is DFQATT and CDR2 is SNEGSKA in the germline V gene (reference sequence). Trimming took off 1 base at V and 1 base at J, with 14 bases between the two ends.

This clonotype was counted at least ten times. The chain couples TRBV2 to TRBJ2-1; D is possibly TRBD2 (5 bases). This CDR3 contains 13 residues. V dropped 8 bases and J dropped 9 bases, with 17 bases sitting between them. CDR1 SNHLY and CDR2 FYNNEI come from the germline V gene. Here the CDR3 DNA reads TGTGCCAGCTTCCTAGGGAATCGGGGTGAGCAGTTCTTC. Protein product: CASFLGNRGEQFF.

Regarding this clonotype: The junction differs from germline at one of its ends, possibly a read error. This chain links TRBV5-5 with TRBJ1-1, with D unclear. The CDR3 loop spans 16 amino acids. Per the germline V gene, CDR1 is SGHKS and CDR2 is YYEKEE (reference sequence). CDR3 nucleotides: TGTACCAGCAGCTCCTACTCGGGGTGGGGGAACACTGAAGCTTTCTTT. Its protein is CTSSSYSGWGNTEAFF.

Many counts were recorded for this clonotype. The chain joins TRBV29-1 to TRBJ2-7; 10 positions agree with TRBD1. Germline V lookup: CDR1 SQVTM, CDR2 ANQGSEA. V shed 1 base and J 3 bases; nucleotides not matched to a gene: 3. The CDR3 has 14 amino acids. CDR3 region: CSVEGDRGDYEQYF. CDR3 DNA: TGCAGCGTTGAAGGGGACAGGGGAGACTACGAGCAGTACTTC.

The sample holds a few counts of this clonotype. This sequence joins TRBV6-1 and TRBJ2-7; 10 positions match TRBD1. Per the germline V gene, CDR1 is MNHNS and CDR2 is SASEGT. V lost 8 bases and J lost 5; bases outside the gene matches: 21. The CDR3 totals 18 residues. This chain's CDR3 is CASSPTGTGVRRGDEQYF. The CDR3 DNA sequence: TGTGCCAGCTCACCAACCGGGACAGGGGTACGTAGGGGAGACGAGCAGTACTTC.

The table lists this clonotype with many counts. V usage is TRBV28 and J usage is TRBJ2-5; D uncertain. The CDR3 has 15 amino acids. Germline-derived CDR1 and CDR2 are MDHEN and SYDVKM. The V end lost 5 bases, the J end lost 4 bases, and 17 bases lay between the germline ends. CDR3 protein: CASSPFGTGRETQYF. In DNA form, the CDR3 reads TGTGCCAGCAGTCCATTCGGAACCGGACGAGAGACCCAGTACTTC.

The chain recombines TRBV12-3 or TRBV12-4 with TRBJ2-1; TRBD2 matches at 7 bases. There are 19 residues in the CDR3. V shed 5 bases, J shed 0 bases, and the junction held 16 bases outside the gene matches. The CDR3 reads CASSGDQRGPPSSYNEQFF. The DNA of the CDR3 is TGTGCCAGCAGTGGGGACCAGCGGGGCCCCCCAAGCTCCTACAATGAGCAGTTCTTC.

The chain has TRBV24-1 and TRBJ2-5, with 9 positions matching TRBD1. The length of the CDR3 is 15 residues. Germline-derived CDR1 and CDR2 are KGHDR and SFDVKD. The ends lost 2 bases at V and 9 bases at J; junction bases unmatched: 9. The DNA of the CDR3 is TGTGCCACCAGTGATTCCGGGACAGGGATATCGGCCCAGTACTTC. Amino acids: CATSDSGTGISAQYF.

This clonotype occurred a few times. The chain recombines TRBV6-9 with TRBJ2-3, with D unclear. This CDR3 contains 15 residues. Germline V gene sequence: CDR1 MNHGY, CDR2 SVAAGI. Trimming stripped 3 bases from V and 0 bases from J, with 10 bases between. CDR3 nucleotide sequence: TGTGCCAGCAGTTACAACTGGGCTAGCACAGATACGCAGTATTTT. Protein sequence: CASSYNWASTDTQYF.

This clonotype appeared many times. The chain employs TRBV27 and TRBJ2-7; no clear D. The germline V gene has CDR1 MNHEY and CDR2 SMNVEV (reference sequence). The CDR3 spans 11 residues. With 6 bases removed from V and 0 bases from J, the gap between germline ends came to 3 bases. Written as DNA, the CDR3 is TGTGCCAGCAGAAACTCCTACGAGCAGTACTTC. Protein sequence: CASRNSYEQYF.

This clonotype was seen a few times. V usage is TRBV6-6 and J usage is TRBJ2-1; D is unclear. Germline CDR1 reads MNHNY; CDR2 reads SVGAGI (reference sequence). The V gene lost 0 bases and the J gene lost 1 base, with 10 bases spanning the gap. This CDR3 is 16 amino acids long. The DNA of the CDR3 is TGTGCCAGCAGTTACTCTCTGTCGGCGTCCTACAATGAGCAGTTCTTC. Amino acid sequence: CASSYSLSASYNEQFF.

This clonotype was found many times. The chain couples TRBV6-2 or TRBV6-3 to TRBJ2-3; D is possibly TRBD1 (5 bases). The germline CDR1 and CDR2 sequences are MNHEY and SVGEGT. Trimming removed 2 bases at V and 4 bases at J, with 22 bases between. CDR3 length equals 18 residues. The CDR3: CASSYPSTDPQWADTQYF. The CDR3 nucleotides read TGTGCCAGCAGTTACCCATCGACAGACCCCCAGTGGGCAGATACGCAGTATTTT.

This clonotype was observed at least ten times. This CDR3 is CAASQGARETQYF. CDR3 coding DNA: TGTGCTGCCTCACAGGGGGCGCGGGAGACCCAGTACTTC. The chain is built from TRBV30 and TRBJ2-5; 9 bases agree with TRBD1. The germline V gene has CDR1 GTSNPN and CDR2 SVGIG (reference sequence). The CDR3 covers 13 residues.